Listed below are T cell receptor beta chains from one sample, sequenced in a study of blood T cell repertoires in COVID-19. Sequenced by immunoSEQ multiplex PCR; TCRdb stores in-frame clones only, minus some. The repertoire includes roughly 130,000 clones, less than 90% of them detected once, and around 5.5% sits in the top ten. Sequenced material: PBMCs or T cells enriched from blood (not recorded which). Receptors originate from a middle-aged man with acute COVID-19. The CDR3 runs from the conserved cysteine through the conserved F or W. D genes are given only for firm matches. The size entry is marked missing in some rows and otherwise reads once, few, many or a size class.

d_call,clone_size,v_call,cdr3_length,j_call,cdr3_aa,cdr3_nt
TRBD1,few,TRBV6-2/TRBV6-3,18,TRBJ1-6,CASSPRDRGYSYNSPLHF,TGTGCCAGCAGCCCCCGGGACAGGGGGTACTCCTATAATTCACCCCTCCACTTT
TRBD1,NA,TRBV25-1,15,TRBJ1-1,CASSDPRTGALEAFF,TGTGCCAGCAGTGACCCCCGGACAGGGGCACTTGAAGCTTTCTTT
TRBD2,few,TRBV4-3,18,TRBJ2-7,CASSQVIRAGGSSYEQYF,TGCGCCAGCAGCCAAGTTATAAGGGCGGGAGGATCCTCCTACGAGCAGTACTTC
NA,NA,TRBV7-2,15,TRBJ2-5,CASSLGGRIQETQYF,TGTGCCAGCAGCTTAGGGGGGCGAATCCAAGAGACCCAGTACTTC
NA,NA,TRBV6-1,13,TRBJ1-2,CASSEDAVLGYTF,TGTGCCAGCAGTGAAGATGCCGTGCTAGGCTACACCTTC
NA,NA,TRBV4-3,15,TRBJ2-7,CASSQDQGLAYEQYF,TGCGCCAGCAGCCAGGACCAGGGTTTGGCCTACGAGCAGTACTTC
NA,NA,TRBV11-2,15,TRBJ2-7,CASSLDRGILDEQYF,TGTGCCAGCAGCTTAGATCGGGGAATTCTCGACGAGCAGTACTTC
NA,NA,TRBV24-1,16,TRBJ1-2,CATSDGSAREGRSYTF,TGTGCCACCAGTGATGGCTCCGCGAGGGAGGGACGGAGCTACACCTTC
NA,NA,TRBV28,13,TRBJ1-2,CATPRGSGYGYTF,TGTGCCACTCCCCGGGGATCGGGCTATGGCTACACCTTC
NA,NA,TRBV28,15,TRBJ2-2,CASSFSQGTTGELFF,TGTGCCAGCAGTTTTTCACAGGGAACAACCGGGGAGCTGTTTTTT